Reported below is one T cell receptor beta chain. What this receptor recognizes is not known. The sample holds no much larger clone one base away, and base qualities are not on file. This entry is derived from a study of blood T cell repertoires in COVID-19 (TCRdb year 2020). For the wider study: The collaborator samples originated in the United States, Italy and Spain and spanned the acute and convalescent phases of COVID-19. The material from the prospective study consisted of cDNA or gDNA derived from T cells, B-cell-depleted T cells, or PBMCs. The dataset comprised deeply sampled blood TCRbeta repertoires from subjects exposed to, actively infected with, or recovered from COVID-19. The repertoires were made available in a free public database intended to serve as a resource for research on the immune response to SARS-CoV-2. Samples were obtained from the ongoing ImmuneRACE study (first 160 participants) and from 1,254 subjects provided by 6 global collaborators. A de-identified subject ID, COVID-19 status, age in years and sex were almost always included in the sample metadata. HLA class I and class II types, where available, came from metadata supplied by the sample provider rather than from assay-based typing. The paper's findings and limits, for the study overall: The quantity of clinical and demographic metadata differed by source and by participant and was supplied without curation.

TCRbeta CDR3 regions were amplified from genomic DNA by means of the immunoSEQ Assay, a bias-controlled multiplex PCR. In the source study's methods: Within the assay, amplification of reference gene primers was used to estimate how many nucleated cells each sample contained. To quantify the absolute abundance of each unique TCRbeta CDR3 rearrangement, sequence reads were collapsed and filtered. For each sample, productive Simpson clonality was calculated as the square root of Simpson's diversity index across productive rearrangements. TCRdb obtained this table from immuneACCESS and retained in-frame rearrangements with V and J assigned. These tables miss some clones; where compared with another copy, unresolved V genes account for less than half of the shortfall, and the remainder is unexplained. The V and J calls and clone size were taken over from that table, and D and trimming were inferred from the DNA. In this sample the table shows 37,000 or so clones, over 70% of which occur a single time. Approximately 30% of the sample goes to the ten largest clones.

Each collaborating institution followed its own protocols to collect whole blood in K2EDTA tubes. For TCRbeta analysis, collaborators shipped samples in one of three forms: frozen whole blood, isolated PBMCs, or DNA extracted from either of those sample types. CDR1 and CDR2 were assigned from the germline V gene as SGHTA and FQGNSA. The CDR3 holds 14 amino acids from the cysteine to the phenylalanine. The sequence is cut down to CDR3 DNA, 42 bases in frame from base 1. V ends up 5 bases short and J 2 bases short, with an unmatched junction base count of 3. Source material: peripheral blood. The chain was built from TRBV7-2 and TRBJ1-5; 7 bases in the middle match TRBD1. The receptor's source is an elderly man with active or convalescent COVID-19. In nucleotides, the sequence is TGTGCCAGCAGCGTCGACAGGGGCAATCAGCCCCAGCATTTT. Protein translation: CASSVDRGNQPQHF.